Each of the 23 T cell receptor beta chains below was sequenced from the same sample in a study of blood T cells in healthy people across ages. Next came a second PCR, run for about 7 to 12 cycles, which used a sample-barcoded 5' primer along with a J-beta primer mix. TCRdb recomputed calls from the 5' RACE reads with MiXCR, one row per CDR3 protein. Of over 600,000 distinct CDR3 sequences listed, about half are singletons. Sequencing was performed on blood. All receptors derive from a man older than 75 in good health.

The chain joins TRBV5-1 to TRBJ2-1; 13 positions match TRBD2. The length of the CDR3 is 15 residues. Per germline, CDR1 SGHRS and CDR2 YFSETQ. Germline trimming cut 4 bases from V and 10 bases from J; bases unmatched to any gene: 8. Here the CDR3 DNA reads TGCGCCAGCAGCCTTACTAGCGGGAGGGTCGGAGAGCAGTTCTTC. This codes for CASSLTSGRVGEQFF.

J is TRBJ1-2 and V is TRBV6-5, with TRBD1 as a possible D gene (5 bases). The V and J ends lost 2 bases and 2 bases respectively, with 12 bases between them. Looked up from germline, CDR1 is MNHEY and CDR2 is SVGAGI. CDR3 length equals 15 residues. As DNA, the CDR3 is TGTGCCAGCAGTTACAGTTCCAGGGACAACTATGGCTACACCTTC. Translating it yields CASSYSSRDNYGYTF.

The chain employs TRBV4-2 and TRBJ2-3, with D perhaps given as TRBD1 or TRBD2 (6 bases each). Germline CDR1 and CDR2: LGHNA and YNFKEQ. Trimming shortened V by 2 bases and J by 3 bases, and 9 bases separated the two germline ends. The CDR3 has 14 residues. CDR3 amino acids: CASSQTGATDTQYF. In DNA, the CDR3 is TGTGCCAGCAGCCAAACGGGGGCGACAGATACGCAGTATTTT.

This clonotype was counted a single time. The chain couples TRBV4-1 to TRBJ2-5, with 10 nucleotides matching TRBD1. The germline CDR1 and CDR2 sequences are MGHRA and YSYEKL. Trimming at V came to 4 bases and at J to 0 bases, leaving 5 bases not matched to a gene. This CDR3 spans 16 amino acids. The CDR3 is CASSPTGGKYQETQYF. CDR3 sequence (DNA): TGCGCCAGCAGCCCGACAGGGGGCAAGTACCAAGAGACCCAGTACTTC.

This clonotype was seen many times. The gene calls are TRBV15 and TRBJ2-5; either TRBD1 or TRBD2 may fit D (5 bases each). V lost 3 bases and J 5 bases, leaving 13 bases between the germline ends. The CDR3 is 14 residues long. Looked up from germline, CDR1 is LNHNV and CDR2 is YYDKDF (reference sequence). DNA of the CDR3: TGTGCCACCAGCAGGGGGGAGCCGTCGGAGACCCAGTACTTC. Its translation is CATSRGEPSETQYF.

The rearrangement links TRBV28 to TRBJ2-1; D is ambiguous. Gene TRBJ2-7 matches the end of the DNA better, so the J call may be wrong. Germline CDR1 is MDHEN and CDR2 is SYDVKM. The CDR3 runs 14 residues. This chain's CDR3 is CASSLSSSYNEQYF. The DNA for the CDR3 is TGTGCCAGCAGTTTGTCAAGCTCCTACAATGAGCAGTACTTC.

This clonotype occurred a few times. J is TRBJ1-4 and V is TRBV5-1; 7 nucleotides line up with TRBD1. The CDR3 consists of 15 residues. V lost 4 bases and J lost 3; bases outside the gene matches: 6. Germline V gene lookup returns CDR1 SGHRS and CDR2 YFSETQ. CDR3 in DNA: TGCGCCAGCAGCCTGACAGGGATGGCTAATGAAAAACTGTTTTTT. Amino acids: CASSLTGMANEKLFF.

This clonotype was picked up a small number of times. This chain connects TRBV29-1 to TRBJ2-1; 7 bases agree with TRBD2. The germline gives CDR1 SQVTM, CDR2 ANQGSEA. CDR3 length equals 13 residues. The ends lost 5 bases at V and 6 bases at J; junction bases unmatched: 7. The CDR3: CSVHGLVFNEQFF. DNA of the CDR3: TGCAGCGTTCATGGACTAGTATTCAATGAGCAGTTCTTC.

This clonotype was observed a handful of times. The chain joins TRBV11-3 to TRBJ2-7; 8 nucleotides align to TRBD2. Germline V CDR1 and CDR2: SGHNT, YENEEA. Trimming cost V 4 bases and J 7 bases; bases outside gene matches: 9. The CDR3 consists of 14 residues. The CDR3 region is CASSSRTSYNEQYF. The CDR3 DNA sequence: TGTGCCAGCAGCTCCCGGACTAGCTACAATGAGCAGTACTTC.

The gene calls are TRBV6-2 or TRBV6-3 and TRBJ2-4; D call uncertain. Trimming pared 4 bases from V and 13 bases from J, leaving 26 bases between. CDR1 is MNHEY and CDR2 is SVGEGT in the germline V gene. The CDR3 spans 16 residues. The CDR3 sequence is CASSFPTGPVATEQYF. The CDR3 DNA follows: TGTGCCAGCAGTTTTCCCACCGGCCCAGTGGCTACGGAGCAGTACTTC.

This clonotype showed up just a few times. For the CDR3, the DNA is TGCGCCAGCAGCGGGACAGAATTGAACACTGAAGCTTTCTTT. It specifies CASSGTELNTEAFF. The chain couples TRBV5-1 to TRBJ1-1; the match to TRBD1 covers 7 bases. The germline V gene has CDR1 SGHRS and CDR2 YFSETQ. This CDR3 contains 14 residues. With 4 bases clipped from V and 0 bases from J, the junction kept 3 bases outside the gene matches.

This rearrangement joins TRBV5-5 to TRBJ1-1, with 7 bases aligning to TRBD1. CDR1 and CDR2 from the germline V gene are SGHKS and YYEKEE (reference sequence). The length of the CDR3 is 16 residues. V gave up 3 bases and J gave up 0 bases; unmatched junction bases: 8. Here the CDR3 reads CASSSRGQILNTEAFF. The CDR3 nucleotides are TGTGCCAGCAGCTCGCGGGGACAGATTTTGAACACTGAAGCTTTCTTT. The whole variable domain, remainder taken from reference TRBV5-5 and TRBJ1-1, is DAGVTQSPTHLIKTRGQQVTLRCSPISGHKSVSWYQQVLGQGPQFIFQYYEKEERGRGNFPDRFSARQFPNYSSELNVNALLLGDSALYLCASSSRGQILNTEAFFGQGTRLTVV.

This chain connects TRBV6-5 to TRBJ1-1; perhaps TRBD1 as D (6 bases). Germline CDR1 and CDR2: MNHEY and SVGAGI. This CDR3 has 16 residues. V dropped 2 bases and J dropped 0 bases, with 13 bases sitting between them. DNA of the CDR3: TGTGCCAGCAGTTACGGGGGGCGCAGAGTGAACACTGAAGCTTTCTTT. Translated: CASSYGGRRVNTEAFF.

As regards this clonotype: With a much larger clone just one base away, this may be a read error. The chain combines TRBV5-1 with TRBJ2-1; 7 positions agree with TRBD1. Trimming took 0 bases from V and 13 from J; bases not matched to a gene: 1. Per the germline V gene, CDR1 is SGHRS and CDR2 is YFSETQ. The CDR3 extends over 11 amino acids. CDR3 loop: CASSLEGAQFF. CDR3 nucleotides: TGCGCCAGCAGCTTGGAGGGGGCTCAGTTCTTC.

Written as DNA, the CDR3 is TGCAGTGTTTTCAGCCGGGACAGGGTAACCTACGAGCAGTACTTC. Protein sequence: CSVFSRDRVTYEQYF. The chain carries TRBV20-1 and TRBJ2-7; TRBD1 agrees at 9 bases. V lost 7 bases and J lost 2; bases outside the gene matches: 12. The CDR3 loop spans 15 amino acids. Germline CDR1 is DFQATT and CDR2 is SNEGSKA (reference sequence).

The table lists this clonotype with a few counts. The chain is built from TRBV4-3 and TRBJ2-5, with D unclear. Trimming took off 0 bases at V and 2 bases at J, with 7 bases between the two ends. Germline values: CDR1 LGHNA, CDR2 YSLEER. The CDR3 runs to 14 residues. The CDR3 here is CASSQDTTQETQYF. DNA of the CDR3: TGCGCCAGCAGCCAAGATACCACGCAAGAGACCCAGTACTTC.

This clonotype was observed a single time. The chain has TRBV10-3 and TRBJ1-1; D ambiguous. The germline CDR1 and CDR2 sequences are ENHRY and SYGVKD. The CDR3 sequence is 12 residues long. The V and J ends lost 2 bases and 1 base respectively, with 2 bases between them. The CDR3 spells CAISEPNTEAFF. CDR3 coding DNA: TGTGCCATCAGTGAGCCGAACACTGAAGCTTTCTTT.

This clonotype was observed a handful of times. The rearrangement uses TRBV20-1 and TRBJ1-2; tentative D call: TRBD1 (6 bases). This CDR3 has 14 residues. Trimming removed 1 base from V and 2 bases from J, with 11 bases in between. The germline V gene encodes CDR1 DFQATT and CDR2 SNEGSKA (reference sequence). The CDR3, as DNA: TGCAGTGCTAGAGCGGGACACCAGAACTATGGCTACACCTTC. This translates into CSARAGHQNYGYTF.

The gene calls are TRBV12-3 or TRBV12-4 and TRBJ2-1, with TRBD2 matching 7 bases. The V and J ends lost 10 bases and 9 bases, in that order; junction bases with no gene match: 15. The CDR3 loop spans 14 amino acids. CDR3 sequence reads: CANRRTSELSEQFF. In DNA form, the CDR3 reads TGTGCCAACAGGCGAACTAGCGAGTTATCTGAGCAGTTCTTC.

The chain employs TRBV7-2 and TRBJ2-4; the D gene could be TRBD1 or TRBD2 (5 bases each). The J call is doubtful: the DNA matches TRBJ2-7 better. CDR3 length equals 15 residues. Looked up from germline, CDR1 is SGHTA and CDR2 is FQGNSA. The CDR3 reads CASSLDSQGSDEQYF. CDR3 bases: TGTGCCAGCAGCTTAGATAGCCAGGGTAGCGACGAGCAGTACTTC.

This clonotype was seen only once. CDR3 sequence: CASSARDAYTQYF. The CDR3 DNA is TGCGCCAGCAGTGCAAGGGATGCGTATACGCAGTATTTT. The chain carries TRBV10-1 and TRBJ2-3, with D unclear. Deletions cut 4 bases from V and 7 bases from J, with 12 bases between. The CDR3 spans 13 residues. The germline gives CDR1 WNHNN, CDR2 SYGVQD (reference sequence).

This clonotype appeared a few times. This chain uses TRBV5-1 with TRBJ2-7; D possibly matches TRBD1 or TRBD2 (5 bases each). The CDR3 is made up of 12 amino acids. From germline, CDR1 is SGHRS and CDR2 YFSETQ. V was clipped by 3 bases and J by 5 bases, with 9 bases between them. DNA for the CDR3: TGCGCCAGCAGCTCGGGACGGAACGAGCAGTACTTC. It translates to CASSSGRNEQYF. The full variable domain, in which reference TRBV5-1 and TRBJ2-7 provide the parts outside the CDR3, is KAGVTQTPRYLIKTRGQQVTLSCSPISGHRSVSWYQQTPGQGLQFLFEYFSETQRNKGNFPGRFSGRQFSNSRSEMNVSTLELGDSALYLCASSSGRNEQYFGPGTRLTVT.

This clonotype occurred a few times. The chain carries TRBV5-1 and TRBJ2-5; D ambiguous. The CDR3 covers 13 residues. Trimming took 4 bases from V and 1 from J, leaving 8 bases between them. CDR1 is SGHRS, CDR2 YFSETQ, per germline. CDR3 loop: CASSPQSQETQYF. The CDR3 region has the DNA TGCGCCAGCAGCCCCCAGTCCCAAGAGACCCAGTACTTC.